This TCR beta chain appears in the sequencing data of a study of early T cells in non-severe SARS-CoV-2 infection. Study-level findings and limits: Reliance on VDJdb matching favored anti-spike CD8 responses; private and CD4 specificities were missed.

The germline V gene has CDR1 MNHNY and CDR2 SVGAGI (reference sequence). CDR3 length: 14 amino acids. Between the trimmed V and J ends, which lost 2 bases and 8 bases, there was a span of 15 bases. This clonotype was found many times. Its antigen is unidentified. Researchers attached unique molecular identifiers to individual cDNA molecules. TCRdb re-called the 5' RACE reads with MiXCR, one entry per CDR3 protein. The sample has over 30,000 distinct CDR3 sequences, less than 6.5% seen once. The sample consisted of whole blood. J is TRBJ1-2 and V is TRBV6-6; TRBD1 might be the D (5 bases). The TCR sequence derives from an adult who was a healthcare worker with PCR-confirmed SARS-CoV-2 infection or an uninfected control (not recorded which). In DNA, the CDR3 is TGTGCCAGCAGTTACCCGACGGGGCTTTACGGCTACACCTTC. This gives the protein CASSYPTGLYGYTF.